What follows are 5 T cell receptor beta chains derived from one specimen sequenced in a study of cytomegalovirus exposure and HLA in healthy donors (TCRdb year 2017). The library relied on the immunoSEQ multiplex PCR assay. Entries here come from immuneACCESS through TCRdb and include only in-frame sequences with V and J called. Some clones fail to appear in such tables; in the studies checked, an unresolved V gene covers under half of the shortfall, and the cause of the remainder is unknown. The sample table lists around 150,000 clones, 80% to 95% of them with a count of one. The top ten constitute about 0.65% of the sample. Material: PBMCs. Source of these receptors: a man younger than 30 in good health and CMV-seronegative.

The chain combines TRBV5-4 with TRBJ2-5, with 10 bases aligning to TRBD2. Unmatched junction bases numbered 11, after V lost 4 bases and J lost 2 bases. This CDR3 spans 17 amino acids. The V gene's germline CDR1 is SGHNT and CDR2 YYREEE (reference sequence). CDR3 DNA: TGTGCCAGCAGCCGGGGGGCTAGCGGGAGTTGGCAAGAGACCCAGTACTTC. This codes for CASSRGASGSWQETQYF.

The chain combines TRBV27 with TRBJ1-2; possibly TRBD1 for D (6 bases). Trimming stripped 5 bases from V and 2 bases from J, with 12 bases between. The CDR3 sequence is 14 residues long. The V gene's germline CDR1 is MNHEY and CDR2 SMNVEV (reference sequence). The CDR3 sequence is CASSPDTGNYGYTF. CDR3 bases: TGTGCCAGCAGTCCCGATACAGGGAACTATGGCTACACCTTC.

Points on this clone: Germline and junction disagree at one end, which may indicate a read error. CDR3 region: CASGVSVDEQFF. The CDR3 DNA sequence: TGTGCCAGCGGCGTCTCGGTCGATGAGCAGTTCTTC. The V and J genes are TRBV9 and TRBJ2-1; D is undetermined. The CDR3 sequence is 12 residues long. Germline V gives CDR1 SGDLS, CDR2 YYNGEE. Supplemented by reference TRBV9 and TRBJ2-1, the full variable domain reads DSGVTQTPKHLITATGQRVTLRCSPRSGDLSVYWYQQSLDQGLQFLIQYYNGEERAKGNILERFSAQQFPDLHSELNLSSLELGDSALYFCASGVSVDEQFFGPGTRLTVL.

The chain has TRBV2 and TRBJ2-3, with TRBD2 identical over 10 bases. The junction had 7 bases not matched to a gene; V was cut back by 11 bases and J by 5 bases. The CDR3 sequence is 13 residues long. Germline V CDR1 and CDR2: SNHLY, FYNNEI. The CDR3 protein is CAETSGPGDTQYF. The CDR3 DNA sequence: TGTGCCGAGACTAGCGGGCCGGGAGATACGCAGTATTTT.

The CDR3 loop is CASSLGSGMNTEAFF. CDR3 nucleotides: TGTGCCAGCAGCTTAGGATCGGGAATGAACACTGAAGCTTTCTTT. V is TRBV11-3 and J is TRBJ1-1; D gene uncertain. V was pared by 1 base and J by 0 bases, with 9 bases between. The CDR3 consists of 15 residues. The germline gives CDR1 SGHNT, CDR2 YENEEA.